The clone carrying this TCR beta chain turned up a few times. The data are from a study of blood T cells in healthy people across ages. A sample-barcoded 5' primer and a J-beta primer mix were used in a second PCR of about 7 to 12 cycles. One entry per CDR3 protein, called by TCRdb with MiXCR from the 5' RACE reads. Among 550,000 to 750,000 distinct CDR3 sequences listed, about 21% were seen once. Germline-derived CDR1 and CDR2 are SEHNR and FQNEAQ (reference sequence). J gave up 5 bases and V 7 bases, and 7 bases lay outside the gene matches. This CDR3 is built from 14 residues. The sequencing input was blood. This chain links TRBV7-9 with TRBJ2-2, with 7 bases that match TRBD2. The source of this sequence is a man aged 65-85 years in good health. CDR3 nucleotides: TGTGCCAGCAACCCTAGCGGAACAACCGGGGAGCTGTTTTTT. It encodes CASNPSGTTGELFF. The variable domain in full, completed from reference TRBV7-9 and TRBJ2-2, reads DTGVSQNPRHKITKRGQNVTFRCDPISEHNRLYWYRQTLGQGPEFLTYFQNEAQLEKSRLLSDRFSAERPKGSFSTLEIQRTEQGDSAMYLCASNPSGTTGELFFGEGSRLTVL.